The 15 T cell receptor beta chains presented below share a single source sample, sequenced in a study of cytomegalovirus exposure and HLA in healthy donors. PCR used 60 Vbeta primers and 13 Jbeta primers. The table came from immunoSEQ multiplex PCR; TCRdb's copy has only in-frame clones and leaves some out. Altogether roughly 90,000 clones are present, 70% to 80% being singletons, with the ten largest covering 20% to 25%. The sequenced sample consisted of PBMCs. These receptors were obtained from a man aged 25-45 years in good health and CMV-seropositive.

The chain is built from TRBV10-3 and TRBJ2-7; tentatively, D is TRBD2 (6 bases). The V end lost 2 bases, the J end lost 0 bases, and 11 bases lay between the germline ends. The V gene's germline CDR1 is ENHRY and CDR2 SYGVKD. The CDR3 runs 15 residues. In DNA form, the CDR3 reads TGTGCCATCAGTGAGCCCGACGGGAGCTCCTACGAGCAGTACTTC. It encodes CAISEPDGSSYEQYF.

This sequence joins TRBV19 and TRBJ1-5, with D possibly matching TRBD1 (5 bases). Germline values: CDR1 LNHDA, CDR2 SQIVND (reference sequence). Trimming removed 5 bases at V and 6 bases at J, with 20 bases between. This CDR3 comprises 16 residues. The CDR3 region has the DNA TGTGCCAGTAGTCCCCGCAGGGCTTCGGGAGGTCAGCCCCAGCATTTT. Protein: CASSPRRASGGQPQHF.

The chain recombines TRBV30 with TRBJ2-1; 8 nucleotides line up with TRBD1. V gave up 4 bases and J gave up 7 bases; unmatched junction bases: 6. The CDR3 totals 13 residues. Germline-derived CDR1 and CDR2 are GTSNPN and SVGIG (reference sequence). For the CDR3, the DNA is TGTGCCTGGACCCCGGACAGGGCGAATGAGCAGTTCTTC. Amino acid sequence: CAWTPDRANEQFF.

This clone was found a few times. V gene TRBV6-5 combines with J gene TRBJ2-7; the match to TRBD1 covers 11 bases. This CDR3 has 14 residues. CDR1 and CDR2 from the germline V gene are MNHEY and SVGAGI. The V segment lost 6 bases and the J segment 3 bases; nucleotides outside the gene matches: 4. This CDR3 is CASSGQGAIYEQYF. CDR3 nucleotides: TGTGCCAGCAGCGGACAGGGGGCTATCTACGAGCAGTACTTC.

This clone has more than one count but fewer than ten. The J gene is TRBJ1-3, the V gene TRBV30, with a possible D match to TRBD1 (5 bases). Germline V gene sequence: CDR1 GTSNPN, CDR2 SVGIG (reference sequence). The CDR3 sequence is 15 residues long. The V end was cut by 5 bases, the J end by 0 bases, with 14 bases between. The CDR3 here is CAWSSSGGSGNTIYF. The CDR3 coding sequence is TGTGCCTGGTCCTCTTCCGGGGGCTCTGGAAACACCATATATTTT.

The gene calls are TRBV27 and TRBJ2-1; tentative D call: TRBD2 (6 bases). Germline lookup yields CDR1 MNHEY and CDR2 SMNVEV (reference sequence). V was pared by 5 bases and J by 7 bases, with 27 bases between. The CDR3 sequence is 18 residues long. The CDR3 loop reads CASSTSRSSGLKGNEQFF. CDR3 DNA: TGTGCCAGCAGTACCTCTCGGAGTAGCGGCCTTAAAGGGAATGAGCAGTTCTTC.

V and J are TRBV4-2 and TRBJ2-5; perhaps TRBD1 as D (5 bases). Looked up from germline, CDR1 is LGHNA and CDR2 is YNFKEQ. This CDR3 has 15 amino acids. V was cut by 3 bases and J by 2 bases, with 13 bases left in between. The CDR3 reads CASSQGSAGQETQYF. The CDR3 nucleotides are TGTGCCAGCAGCCAGGGGTCGGCAGGGCAAGAGACCCAGTACTTC.

V is TRBV27 and J is TRBJ2-2; possibly TRBD1 for D (6 bases). The germline gives CDR1 MNHEY, CDR2 SMNVEV (reference sequence). Trimming took off 9 bases at V and 2 bases at J, with 19 bases between the two ends. The CDR3 sequence is 16 residues long. The DNA for the CDR3 is TGTGCCAGTGGTTACCCGACAGGCGGAAACACCGGGGAGCTGTTTTTT. Translating gives CASGYPTGGNTGELFF.

V gene TRBV28 combines with J gene TRBJ2-5; D gene ambiguous. The CDR3 has 11 amino acids. The germline V gene has CDR1 MDHEN and CDR2 SYDVKM. The V gene lost 6 bases and the J gene lost 4 bases, with 6 bases spanning the gap. The CDR3, as DNA: TGTGCCAGCAGCCGAGGAGAGACCCAGTACTTC. It specifies CASSRGETQYF. Complete variable domain (other parts from reference TRBV28 and TRBJ2-5): DVKVTQSSRYLVKRTGEKVFLECVQDMDHENMFWYRQDPGLGLRLIYFSYDVKMKEKGDIPEGYSVSREKKERFSLILESASTNQTSMYLCASSRGETQYFGPGTRLLVL.

J is TRBJ1-1 and V is TRBV4-2; 7 bases match TRBD1. This CDR3 has 14 residues. Looked up from germline, CDR1 is LGHNA and CDR2 is YNFKEQ. Germline trimming cut 4 bases from V and 1 base from J; bases unmatched to any gene: 3. CDR3: CASSLGTENTEAFF. For the CDR3, the DNA is TGTGCCAGCAGCCTCGGGACAGAGAACACTGAAGCTTTCTTT.

CDR3: CASSLLGDRGRTEAFF. Here the CDR3 DNA reads TGTGCCAGCAGTTTACTTGGGGACAGGGGGCGAACTGAAGCTTTCTTT. The chain is built from TRBV27 and TRBJ1-1; TRBD1 aligns across 12 bases. The V gene end was trimmed by 2 bases and the J gene end by 5 bases; junction bases not matched to a gene: 6. The CDR3 is 16 amino acids. Germline V gives CDR1 MNHEY, CDR2 SMNVEV (reference sequence).

The genes are TRBV11-2 and TRBJ2-7; D not resolved. CDR3 length: 12 residues. V lost 11 bases to trimming and J lost 0 bases, with 11 bases between them. The germline gives CDR1 SGHAT, CDR2 FQNNGV. The CDR3 reads CARAVLSYEQYF. The CDR3 DNA is TGTGCCCGCGCGGTTCTCTCCTACGAGCAGTACTTC.

The rearrangement uses TRBV10-3 and TRBJ2-2, with 7 bases aligning to TRBD1. CDR3 length: 15 residues. Trimming removed 6 bases from V and 3 bases from J; junction bases left unmatched: 7. Per the germline V gene, CDR1 is ENHRY and CDR2 is SYGVKD. CDR3 amino acids: CAIRMTGQDTGELFF. CDR3 in DNA: TGTGCCATCAGAATGACAGGGCAGGACACCGGGGAGCTGTTTTTT.

CDR3 sequence reads: CASSITGDSNQPQHF. The CDR3 region has the DNA TGTGCCAGTAGCATTACAGGAGATAGCAATCAGCCCCAGCATTTT. V usage is TRBV19 and J usage is TRBJ1-5; D is possibly TRBD1 (5 bases). The V gene lost 6 bases and the J gene lost 0 bases, with 12 bases spanning the gap. Per germline, CDR1 LNHDA and CDR2 SQIVND (reference sequence). The length of the CDR3 is 15 residues.

Notes on this clone: At one end, the junction sequence differs from germline, possibly due to a read error. This same CDR3 is encoded by further DNA sequences in the sample. J is TRBJ2-7 and V is TRBV6-5, with 9 positions matching TRBD2. The length of the CDR3 is 15 residues. Germline V gene sequence: CDR1 MNHEY, CDR2 SVGAGI. The CDR3 loop reads CASSYSGTSYYEQYF. Written as DNA, the CDR3 is TGTGCCAGCAGCTACTCCGGGACTAGCTACTACGAGCAGTACTTC.